One T cell receptor beta chain is described in this entry. The antigen remains undetermined. TCRdb's table, derived via immunoSEQ multiplex PCR, lists solely in-frame clones and lacks some. The sample includes about 5,900 clones, under 90% seen only once; the top ten take around 8%. Recipient blood drawn about 28 days pretransplant and days 30, 100, 180 after. Trimming took off 2 bases at V and 6 bases at J, with 11 bases between the two ends. This CDR3 region has 15 residues. Germline CDR1 reads SNHLY; CDR2 reads FYNNEI. This specimen belongs to a study of T cell clonotyping in hematopoietic cell transplantation. Overall study results and limits: Cells were unsorted, so CD4 and CD8 contributions were not separated. Recipient TCR diversity dropped after transplant; expanded clonotypes rose from day 30 to 180. Few recipient clonotypes overlapped donors; over 95% were de novo at given depth.

The rearrangement uses TRBV2 and TRBJ1-6; D is unresolved. This sequence was found in a male patient in his thirties or forties who had an allogeneic stem cell transplant from an unrelated donor, so the T cells may come from the graft donor. Some clones in this sample may be carry-over from other donors' samples. Sample: peripheral blood mononuclear cells, taken 100 days after allogeneic stem cell transplant. The CDR3 region has the DNA TGTGCCAGCAGTGAACCAGGAGCCTTTAATTCACCCCTCCACTTT. Amino acid sequence: CASSEPGAFNSPLHF. Variable domain in full (rest from reference TRBV2 and TRBJ1-6): EPEVTQTPSHQVTQMGQEVILRCVPISNHLYFYWYRQILGQKVEFLVSFYNNEISEKSEIFDDQFSVERPDGSNFTLKIRSTKLEDSAMYFCASSEPGAFNSPLHFGNGTRLTVT.